These 18 T cell receptor beta chains were sequenced from one sample in a study of PD-L1 blockade in urothelial cancer. Time point meaning: peripheral blood 6 weeks after treatment start. Repertoires were generated with immunoSEQ multiplex PCR, while TCRdb's copy carries only in-frame clones and drops some. The data contain some 75,000 clones, 85% to 95% of them singletons. The starting material was PBMCs, obtained around atezolizumab (anti-PD-L1) treatment. Every receptor here comes from a woman aged 80 or older with urothelial cancer.

The rearrangement uses TRBV29-1 and TRBJ2-3; weak D call: TRBD1 (6 bases). V lost 4 bases and J lost 1, with 6 bases in between. The CDR3 runs 12 residues. Germline CDR1 SQVTM, CDR2 ANQGSEA. CDR3 in amino acids: CSVGQGTDTQYF. The CDR3, as DNA: TGCAGCGTTGGACAGGGCACAGATACGCAGTATTTT.

The V call is TRBV11-3, the J call TRBJ1-1, with 8 positions matching TRBD1. Per the germline V gene, CDR1 is SGHNT and CDR2 is YENEEA. The CDR3 sequence is 15 residues long. Losses at the gene ends were 5 bases for V and 0 bases for J; bases not matched to a gene: 5. The CDR3 is CASSPGTGMNTEAFF. The CDR3 DNA follows: TGTGCCAGCAGCCCCGGGACAGGCATGAACACTGAAGCTTTCTTT.

This sequence joins TRBV9 and TRBJ2-3; weak D call: TRBD2 (6 bases). The germline V gene has CDR1 SGDLS and CDR2 YYNGEE. V lost 4 bases and J lost 0, with 9 bases in between. The CDR3 spans 14 residues. The CDR3 loop reads CASSQSGSTDTQYF. For the CDR3, the DNA is TGTGCCAGCAGCCAAAGCGGGAGCACAGATACGCAGTATTTT.

This chain joins TRBV5-4 and TRBJ2-3; a weak D match, TRBD1 (6 bases). The V end lost 4 bases, the J end lost 1 base, and 13 bases lay between the germline ends. Germline V CDR1 and CDR2: SGHNT, YYREEE (reference sequence). The CDR3 consists of 15 residues. This chain's CDR3 is CASSLQGGGTDTQYF. DNA for the CDR3: TGTGCCAGCAGCCTACAGGGCGGTGGCACAGATACGCAGTATTTT.

This chain connects TRBV7-3 to TRBJ2-3; tentative D call: TRBD2 (6 bases). The V end was cut by 4 bases, the J end by 5 bases, with 13 bases between. Germline CDR1 is SGHTA and CDR2 is FQGTGA. The CDR3 runs 14 residues. In DNA, the CDR3 is TGTGCCAGCAGCTCGGGACTTGTCAAAGATACGCAGTATTTT. It is translated as CASSSGLVKDTQYF.

This rearrangement joins TRBV2 to TRBJ1-1; TRBD1 might be the D (5 bases). The germline V gene encodes CDR1 SNHLY and CDR2 FYNNEI. The CDR3 contains 14 residues. Between the trimmed V and J ends, which lost 6 bases and 0 bases, there was a span of 11 bases. The DNA of the CDR3 is TGTGCCAGCAGCGACAGCGTTATGAACACTGAAGCTTTCTTT. Translated: CASSDSVMNTEAFF.

V usage is TRBV19 and J usage is TRBJ1-2; weak D call: TRBD1 (6 bases). The CDR3 spans 13 residues. Trimming pared 6 bases from V and 2 bases from J, leaving 10 bases between. CDR1 is LNHDA, CDR2 SQIVND, per germline (reference sequence). CDR3 region: CASRDSLNYGYTF. CDR3 sequence (DNA): TGTGCCAGTAGGGACAGCCTAAACTATGGCTACACCTTC. The entire variable domain, with the rest obtained from reference TRBV19 and TRBJ1-2, is as follows: DGGITQSPKYLFRKEGQNVTLSCEQNLNHDAMYWYRQDPGQGLRLIYYSQIVNDFQKGDIAEGYSVSREKKESFPLTVTSAQKNPTAFYLCASRDSLNYGYTFGSGTRLTVV.

The rearrangement links TRBV11-2 to TRBJ2-1, with 7 bases aligning to TRBD2. V lost 7 bases, J lost 0 bases, and 6 bases stayed unmatched. This CDR3 contains 15 residues. Per germline, CDR1 SGHAT and CDR2 FQNNGV. The CDR3 spells CASTGGTSSYNEQFF. DNA for the CDR3: TGTGCCAGCACCGGGGGGACCAGCTCCTACAATGAGCAGTTCTTC. The whole variable domain, remainder taken from reference TRBV11-2 and TRBJ2-1, is EAGVAQSPRYKIIEKRQSVAFWCNPISGHATLYWYQQILGQGPKLLIQFQNNGVVDDSQLPKDRFSAERLKGVDSTLKIQPAKLEDSAVYLCASTGGTSSYNEQFFGPGTRLTVL.

Comment on this clone: Other DNA sequences within the sample encode an identical CDR3. The chain is built from TRBV20-1 and TRBJ2-7; D uncertain. The germline CDR1 and CDR2 sequences are DFQATT and SNEGSKA (reference sequence). The CDR3 is 11 residues long. The V end lost 6 bases, the J end lost 0 bases, and 6 bases lay between the germline ends. The CDR3 loop is CSASSSYEQYF. The CDR3 nucleotides are TGCAGTGCCTCCAGCTCCTACGAGCAGTACTTC.

This clone appeared a single time. V is TRBV5-1 and J is TRBJ1-5; a possible D gene is TRBD1 (6 bases). This CDR3 spans 14 amino acids. Per the germline V gene, CDR1 is SGHRS and CDR2 is YFSETQ. Trimming shortened V by 4 bases and J by 5 bases, and 13 bases separated the two germline ends. The CDR3: CASSPGGGDQPQHF. The DNA of the CDR3 is TGCGCCAGCAGCCCTGGAGGGGGGGATCAGCCCCAGCATTTT.

The chain uses TRBV6-1 and TRBJ1-5; a weak D match, TRBD1 (6 bases). V was shortened by 4 bases and J by 4 bases, with 8 bases between the two germline ends. Germline assignment: CDR1 MNHNS and CDR2 SASEGT. The CDR3 consists of 13 residues. CDR3 loop: CASSVGGNQPQHF. CDR3 DNA sequence: TGTGCCAGCAGTGTAGGGGGAAATCAGCCCCAGCATTTT.

CDR3 loop: CASSLLGATDTQYF. As DNA, the CDR3 is TGCGCCAGCAGCTTGTTAGGGGCCACAGATACGCAGTATTTT. This rearrangement joins TRBV5-1 to TRBJ2-3; D perhaps matches TRBD1 (5 bases). Germline CDR1 SGHRS, CDR2 YFSETQ. The length of the CDR3 is 14 residues. V lost 1 base to trimming and J lost 2 bases, with 8 bases between them.

The J gene is TRBJ2-2, the V gene TRBV7-6, with D hard to call. Germline values: CDR1 SGHVS, CDR2 FNYEAQ. The ends were cut back, 1 base at V and 4 bases at J, with 7 bases in the middle. The CDR3 is 14 residues long. CDR3 in amino acids: CASSLVSGTGELFF. In DNA, the CDR3 is TGTGCCAGCAGCTTAGTTTCCGGCACCGGGGAGCTGTTTTTT.

This clone has more than one count but fewer than ten. The same CDR3 is also encoded by other DNA sequences in this sample. This CDR3 is CASSLAGGNQPQHF. The DNA for the CDR3 is TGCGCCAGCAGCTTGGCAGGGGGCAATCAGCCCCAGCATTTT. The chain couples TRBV5-1 to TRBJ1-5, with a tentative D call TRBD1 (6 bases). Germline V CDR1 and CDR2: SGHRS, YFSETQ. This CDR3 comprises 14 residues. Trimming took off 0 bases at V and 2 bases at J, with 6 bases between the two ends.

V and J are TRBV19 and TRBJ1-5, with TRBD1 matching over 7 bases. Trimming removed 6 bases from V and 5 bases from J; junction bases left unmatched: 13. The length of the CDR3 is 16 residues. Germline lookup yields CDR1 LNHDA and CDR2 SQIVND (reference sequence). The CDR3 region has the DNA TGTGCCAGTAGGCCCCGAGGGGGCCCAGGGGATCAGCCCCAGCATTTT. Protein sequence: CASRPRGGPGDQPQHF.

The chain links TRBV15 to TRBJ2-7, with a possible D match to TRBD2 (6 bases). Trimming removed 0 bases from V and 4 bases from J, with 7 bases in between. CDR1 and CDR2 from the germline V gene are LNHNV and YYDKDF (reference sequence). This CDR3 is built from 13 residues. Written as DNA, the CDR3 is TGTGCCACCAGCAGAGATGGGGGGTACGAGCAGTACTTC. It is translated as CATSRDGGYEQYF.

The V call is TRBV29-1, the J call TRBJ2-7; TRBD1 aligns across 8 bases. The CDR3 sequence is 15 residues long. Germline CDR1 and CDR2: SQVTM and ANQGSEA. The CDR3 sequence is CSVTSMHRGLGEQYF. The CDR3 DNA follows: TGCAGTGTAACTTCCATGCACAGGGGGTTGGGCGAGCAGTACTTC.

V usage is TRBV18 and J usage is TRBJ2-1, with 9 positions matching TRBD2. Germline-derived CDR1 and CDR2 are KGHSH and LQKENI. The junction had 6 bases not matched to a gene; V was cut back by 3 bases and J by 6 bases. The CDR3 length is 15 residues. The CDR3 here is CASSPPSGKGNEQFF. The DNA for the CDR3 is TGTGCCAGCTCACCTCCTAGCGGGAAAGGCAATGAGCAGTTCTTC.